This T cell receptor beta chain is from a study of cytomegalovirus exposure and HLA in healthy donors. Remarks on this clone: What it binds is not known.

Nominal health characterized the donors when sampled, though unrecorded immune exposures were likely. The PCR ran on 60 Vbeta and 13 Jbeta primers. Repertoires were generated with immunoSEQ multiplex PCR, while TCRdb's copy carries only in-frame clones and drops some. The data contain some 200,000 clones, approximately 80% of them singletons. The study, taken as a whole, reports: According to an earlier analysis, most TCR beta V segments yielded productive rearrangements about 87% or about 30% of the time. V- and J-gene trimming of TCR beta was linked (in a later analysis) to a missense DCLRE1C variant.

The clonotype comes from a girl aged 2 to 9 in good health and CMV-seronegative. Material: PBMCs.

DNA for the CDR3: TGTGCCAGCTCACCACGCGAAGAAGAGACCCAGTACTTC. Protein: CASSPREEETQYF. The chain is built from TRBV18 and TRBJ2-5; D unclear. Between the trimmed V and J ends, which lost 1 base and 3 bases, there was a span of 6 bases. Germline V gene sequence: CDR1 KGHSH, CDR2 LQKENI. The length of the CDR3 is 13 residues.